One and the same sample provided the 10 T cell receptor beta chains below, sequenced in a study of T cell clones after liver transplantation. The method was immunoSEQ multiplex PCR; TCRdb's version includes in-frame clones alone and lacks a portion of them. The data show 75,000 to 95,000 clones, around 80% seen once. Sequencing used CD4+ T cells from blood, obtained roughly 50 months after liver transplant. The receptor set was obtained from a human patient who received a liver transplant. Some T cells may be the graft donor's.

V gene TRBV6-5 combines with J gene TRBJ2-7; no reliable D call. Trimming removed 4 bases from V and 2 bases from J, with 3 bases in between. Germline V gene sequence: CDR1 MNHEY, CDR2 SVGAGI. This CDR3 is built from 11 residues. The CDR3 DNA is TGTGCCAGCAGTTTCGCCTACGAGCAGTACTTC. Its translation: CASSFAYEQYF.

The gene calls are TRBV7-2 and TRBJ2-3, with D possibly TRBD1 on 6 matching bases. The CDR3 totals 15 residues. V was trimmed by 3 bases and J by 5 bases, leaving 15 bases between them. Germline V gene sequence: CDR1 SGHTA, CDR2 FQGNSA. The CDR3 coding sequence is TGTGCCAGCAGCTTCCAGGGGCGGTTAGGAGATACGCAGTATTTT. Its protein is CASSFQGRLGDTQYF.

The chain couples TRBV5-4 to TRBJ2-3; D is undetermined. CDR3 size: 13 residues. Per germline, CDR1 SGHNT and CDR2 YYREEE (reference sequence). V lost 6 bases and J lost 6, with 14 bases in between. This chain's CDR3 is CASTTTGLDTQYF. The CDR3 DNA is TGTGCCAGCACCACCACGGGTTTGGATACGCAGTATTTT.

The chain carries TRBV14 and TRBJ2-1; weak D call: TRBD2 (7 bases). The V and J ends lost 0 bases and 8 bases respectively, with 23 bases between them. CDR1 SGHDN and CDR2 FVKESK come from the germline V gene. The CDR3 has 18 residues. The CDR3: CASSQEGGGPWVYDEQFF. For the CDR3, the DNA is TGTGCCAGCAGCCAAGAAGGGGGAGGGCCCTGGGTTTACGATGAGCAGTTCTTC.

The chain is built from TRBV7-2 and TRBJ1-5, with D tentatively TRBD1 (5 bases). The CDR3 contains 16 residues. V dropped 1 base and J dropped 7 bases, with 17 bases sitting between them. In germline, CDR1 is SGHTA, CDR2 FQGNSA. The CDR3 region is CASSLGGHPTGQPQHF. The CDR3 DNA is TGTGCCAGCAGCTTAGGTGGACACCCGACGGGGCAGCCCCAGCATTTT.

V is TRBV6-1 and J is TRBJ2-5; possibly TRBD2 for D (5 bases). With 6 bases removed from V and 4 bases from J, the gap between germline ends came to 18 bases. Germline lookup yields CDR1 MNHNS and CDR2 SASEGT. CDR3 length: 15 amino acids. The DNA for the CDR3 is TGTGCCAGCAGCGGATCGGGCGGACTTTTAGAGACCCAGTACTTC. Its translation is CASSGSGGLLETQYF.

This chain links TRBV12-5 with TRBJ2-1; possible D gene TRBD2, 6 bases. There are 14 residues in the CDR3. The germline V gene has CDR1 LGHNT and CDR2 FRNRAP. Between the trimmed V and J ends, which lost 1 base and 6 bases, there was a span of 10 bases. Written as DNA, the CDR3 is TGTGCTAGTGGTTTGGCCCCGGAGGGCAATGAGCAGTTCTTC. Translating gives CASGLAPEGNEQFF.

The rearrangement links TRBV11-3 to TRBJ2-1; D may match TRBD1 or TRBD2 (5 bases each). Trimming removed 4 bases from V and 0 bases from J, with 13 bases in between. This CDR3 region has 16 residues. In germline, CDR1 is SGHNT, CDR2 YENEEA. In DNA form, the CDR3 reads TGTGCCAGCAGCTCCTCTGGGGGTAGCTCCTACAATGAGCAGTTCTTC. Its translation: CASSSSGGSSYNEQFF.

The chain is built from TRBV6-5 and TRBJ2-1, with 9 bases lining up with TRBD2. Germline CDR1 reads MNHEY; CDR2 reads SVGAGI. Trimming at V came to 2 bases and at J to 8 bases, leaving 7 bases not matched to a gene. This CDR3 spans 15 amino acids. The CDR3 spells CASSYRREGRYEQFF. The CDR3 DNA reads TGTGCCAGCAGTTACAGGCGGGAGGGCCGCTATGAGCAGTTCTTC.

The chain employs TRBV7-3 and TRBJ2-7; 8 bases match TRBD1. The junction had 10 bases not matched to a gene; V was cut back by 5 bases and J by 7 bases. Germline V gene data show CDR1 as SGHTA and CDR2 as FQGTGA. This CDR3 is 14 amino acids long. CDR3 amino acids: CASSLGQGAWEQYF. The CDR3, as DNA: TGTGCCAGCAGCCTCGGACAGGGTGCTTGGGAGCAGTACTTC.